This T cell receptor beta chain was identified during a study of shared T cell receptors in the human thymus. Repertoires were generated with immunoSEQ multiplex PCR, while TCRdb's copy carries only in-frame clones and drops some. The sample includes more than 300,000 clones, approximately 95% of them seen just once. This clone appeared a single time. Germline V CDR1 and CDR2: MNHEY, SMNVEV (reference sequence). J gave up 1 base and V 7 bases, and 5 bases lay outside the gene matches. CDR3 length: 14 residues. Sample: thymocytes. The TCR comes from a human donor. The chain recombines TRBV27 with TRBJ2-5; TRBD2 matches at 8 bases. Here the CDR3 DNA reads TGTGCCAGCATGAATAGCGGGATCCAAGAGACCCAGTACTTC. It yields the protein CASMNSGIQETQYF.